This T cell receptor beta chain was observed in a study of blood T cell repertoires in COVID-19. The V gene end was trimmed by 6 bases and the J gene end by 10 bases; junction bases not matched to a gene: 10. Germline V gene sequence: CDR1 LNHDA, CDR2 SQIVND (reference sequence). There are 14 residues in the CDR3. Per the original data handling: From reference gene primer amplification, estimates of nucleated cell counts were derived. Method: immunoSEQ multiplex PCR; TCRdb's copy keeps in-frame clones and lacks some. The V and J calls and the clone size are those of that table, but D and trimming were determined from the DNA. Here the sample spans 200,000 to 250,000 clones, roughly 86% being singletons.

The V call is TRBV19, the J call TRBJ1-1, with 11 bases fitting TRBD1. This TCR was recovered from a man aged 50-60 years with acute or convalescent COVID-19. Sequenced material: peripheral blood. For the CDR3, the DNA is TGTGCCAGTAGAGGACAGGGGGCGTCTCCCTCAGCTTTCTTT. Protein product: CASRGQGASPSAFF.